The rows below give T cell receptor beta chains drawn from one sample of a study of T cell repertoires in cytomegalovirus infection. TCRdb used MiXCR to reprocess the reads, holding one entry per CDR3 protein. The sample yields 450,000 to 550,000 distinct CDR3 sequences, about 42% seen once. Their antigen targets remain unknown. The sequenced sample was cultured PBMCs, obtained from culture after CMV antigen stimulation. The receptors stem from a human donor in good health (CMV status not recorded). Some clones in this sample may be carry-over from other donors' samples. Both conserved end residues are part of each CDR3. A D gene is named only where the DNA matches it firmly. Where a row states a size, it is once, few, many or the class of an expanded clone; other rows omit it.

CDR3 DNA	CDR3 protein	clone size	V gene	J gene	D gene
TGTGCCAGCAGCGGGATTGTAGCGGGGGGAACCGGGGAGCTGTTTTTT	CASSGIVAGGTGELFF	NA	TRBV7-2	TRBJ2-2	TRBD2
TGTGCCAGCAGCAAAAGGGCGGGTTTAGCCAAAAACATTCAGTACTTC	CASSKRAGLAKNIQYF	few	TRBV7-2	TRBJ2-4	NA
TGCAGTGCTAGTGAGGGAAAGAGCTCCTACGAGCAGTACTTC	CSASEGKSSYEQYF	few	TRBV20-1	TRBJ2-7	NA
TGTGCCAGCAGCTTAGGGCTGATGGCTGAAGCTTTCTTT	CASSLGLMAEAFF	NA	TRBV7-2	TRBJ1-1	NA
TGCAGCGTTGGGCATTTCAATCAGCCCCAGCATTTT	CSVGHFNQPQHF	NA	TRBV29-1	TRBJ1-5	NA
TGTGCCAGCAGTGTTGAAGGGGATCAGCCCCAGCATTTT	CASSVEGDQPQHF	NA	TRBV6-6	TRBJ1-5	NA
TGTGCCAGCACTTCAAGGGCTAGCGGGACCGGGGAGCTGTTTTTT	CASTSRASGTGELFF	few	TRBV6-2/TRBV6-3	TRBJ2-2	TRBD2
TGTGCCACCTCAATCGTCCAGCCCGGGGCCAACGTCCTGACTTTC	CATSIVQPGANVLTF	few	TRBV7-9	TRBJ2-6	NA
TGTGCCAGCAGAGCAGGGCTATCCTACGAGCAGTACTTC	CASRAGLSYEQYF	NA	TRBV6-5	TRBJ2-7	NA
TGTGCCAGCAGTTACTCTCCTGACATCTCCTACGAGCAGTACTTC	CASSYSPDISYEQYF	once	TRBV6-6	TRBJ2-7	NA
TGTGCCAGCGGGACTAGCGGGAGTGATGAGCAGTTCTTC	CASGTSGSDEQFF	NA	TRBV7-4	TRBJ2-1	TRBD2
TGTGCCAGCAGCTTGGCCATTGGGCGGGATCGAGCGCGACCCCTCCACTTT	CASSLAIGRDRARPLHF	NA	TRBV5-8	TRBJ1-6	NA
TGTGCCAGCAGAACTCCGTTTCGTGAAAAACTGTTTTTT	CASRTPFREKLFF	NA	TRBV11-2	TRBJ1-4	NA
TGTGCCAGCAGCTTAGTAGGGGGGGGCCCCCGAGATACGCAGTATTTT	CASSLVGGGPRDTQYF	NA	TRBV11-2	TRBJ2-3	NA
TGTGCCAGCAGCTCCAGACAGGGGGGCAACGAGCAGTACTTC	CASSSRQGGNEQYF	many	TRBV7-2	TRBJ2-7	TRBD1
TGTCCCAGCCAGTGGGGGTCATACGAGCAGTACTTC	CPSQWGSYEQYF	NA	TRBV25-1	TRBJ2-7	NA
TGCGCCAGCAGCCATTCTTCCAGGGGCTCCTATAATTCACCCCTCCACTTT	CASSHSSRGSYNSPLHF	few	TRBV4-1	TRBJ1-6	NA
TGCAGTGCTAGACTCGAGGCCAATTATAACTACGAGCAGTACTTC	CSARLEANYNYEQYF	NA	TRBV20-1	TRBJ2-7	NA
TGTGCCAGCAGAGGGACCATAGGGCCTTCGGGTCAGCCCCAGCATTTT	CASRGTIGPSGQPQHF	NA	TRBV6-6	TRBJ1-5	NA
TGCGCCAGCAGCCAAGAGGTCCCAGACATGAGCAATCAGCCCCAGCATTTT	CASSQEVPDMSNQPQHF	NA	TRBV4-1	TRBJ1-5	NA
TGTGCCAGCAGAGCCCGAAGGACAGGGCTAATTGGCTACACCTTC	CASRARRTGLIGYTF	NA	TRBV6-1	TRBJ1-2	TRBD1
TGTGCCAGCAGCACCCGGGACGGGAACACCGGGGAGCTGTTTTTT	CASSTRDGNTGELFF	NA	TRBV9	TRBJ2-2	NA